This entry lists 10 T cell receptor beta chains sequenced from one sample in a study of CD8+ T cells in alopecia areata. After isolation, RNA underwent reverse transcription to generate cDNA as the sequencing template. Sequencing was performed with immunoSEQ multiplex PCR; in TCRdb, only in-frame clones are kept and a portion is missing. In the table there are 150,000 or so clones, about 47% of which are singletons. Specimen: CD8+ T cells sorted from blood, collected at week 0. The receptors shown here come from a human donor with alopecia areata.

The chain links TRBV6-6 to TRBJ2-3; no clear D gene. V lost 2 bases and J lost 0, with 9 bases in between. CDR1 is MNHNY and CDR2 is SVGAGI in the germline V gene (reference sequence). The CDR3 covers 15 residues. Here the CDR3 reads CASSYGRYSTDTQYF. For the CDR3, the DNA is TGTGCCAGCAGTTACGGGCGGTATAGCACAGATACGCAGTATTTT.

This clone has only one observation. The rearrangement links TRBV30 to TRBJ1-2, with D unresolved. This CDR3 comprises 14 residues. The germline gives CDR1 GTSNPN, CDR2 SVGIG (reference sequence). Trimming took off 4 bases at V and 6 bases at J, with 18 bases between the two ends. In nucleotides, the CDR3 is TGTGCCTGGAATTTGGAGCATGGTCTGGATGGCTACACCTTC. This encodes CAWNLEHGLDGYTF.

This sequence joins TRBV13 and TRBJ2-7; D may be TRBD2 (6 bases). V shed 5 bases and J shed 7 bases, with 9 bases lying between them. This CDR3 comprises 11 residues. CDR1 and CDR2 from the germline V gene are PRHDT and FYEKMQ (reference sequence). CDR3 in amino acids: CASSLGREQYF. The CDR3 DNA sequence: TGTGCCAGCAGCCTGGGGAGGGAGCAGTACTTC. The full variable domain, in which reference TRBV13 and TRBJ2-7 provide the parts outside the CDR3, is AAGVIQSPRHLIKEKRETATLKCYPIPRHDTVYWYQQGPGQDPQFLISFYEKMQSDKGSIPDRFSAQQFSDYHSELNMSSLELGDSALYFCASSLGREQYFGPGTRLTVT.

This clone was found once. The chain is built from TRBV4-1 and TRBJ1-6, with unresolved D. The CDR3 has 17 residues. Germline V CDR1 and CDR2: MGHRA, YSYEKL. Trimming shortened V by 3 bases and J by 4 bases, and 16 bases separated the two germline ends. CDR3 sequence: CASSHRVAVIYNSPLHF. CDR3 nucleotide sequence: TGCGCCAGCAGCCACAGAGTCGCGGTAATTTATAATTCACCCCTCCACTTT.

The chain couples TRBV4-2 to TRBJ2-2, with D possibly matching TRBD2 (5 bases). Germline V gene sequence: CDR1 LGHNA, CDR2 YNFKEQ. The ends were cut back, 6 bases at V and 9 bases at J, with 20 bases in the middle. The CDR3 runs to 15 residues. The CDR3 region is CASSFTIERGRELFF. The DNA for the CDR3 is TGTGCCAGCAGTTTTACTATAGAGCGCGGGCGGGAGCTGTTTTTT.

The sample holds one count of this clone. J is TRBJ1-1 and V is TRBV27, with TRBD1 matching 11 bases. Germline V lookup: CDR1 MNHEY, CDR2 SMNVEV (reference sequence). Germline trimming cut 0 bases from V and 7 bases from J; bases unmatched to any gene: 7. The CDR3 extends over 16 amino acids. The CDR3 spells CASSLSGQGAAIEAFF. Written as DNA, the CDR3 is TGTGCCAGCAGTTTATCAGGACAGGGGGCCGCGATTGAAGCTTTCTTT.

The chain has TRBV10-2 and TRBJ2-5; D gene ambiguous. V lost 0 bases and J lost 3, with 14 bases in between. The CDR3 loop spans 16 amino acids. Germline V gene data show CDR1 as WSHSY and CDR2 as SAAADI. The CDR3 loop reads CASSESRGPLKETQYF. CDR3 DNA sequence: TGCGCCAGCAGTGAGTCTAGAGGCCCACTAAAAGAGACCCAGTACTTC.

This chain uses TRBV15 with TRBJ1-2, with 10 nucleotides matching TRBD1. Germline loops: CDR1 LNHNV, CDR2 YYDKDF (reference sequence). This CDR3 region has 20 residues. V was pared by 0 bases and J by 0 bases, with 13 bases of the junction left unmatched. The CDR3 loop reads CATSRDPGTGVFFSNYGYTF. In DNA form, the CDR3 reads TGTGCCACCAGCAGAGATCCCGGGACAGGGGTCTTCTTCTCTAACTATGGCTACACCTTC.

The rearrangement joins TRBV30 to TRBJ2-1; tentatively, D is TRBD2 (6 bases). Germline V lookup: CDR1 GTSNPN, CDR2 SVGIG (reference sequence). The CDR3 length is 16 residues. With 1 base removed from V and 6 bases from J, the gap between germline ends came to 19 bases. CDR3 coding DNA: TGTGCCTGGAGTGGTCGGGGGACTCTTTGGGGCAATGAGCAGTTCTTC. Translation gives CAWSGRGTLWGNEQFF.

On this clone itself: Other DNA sequences in this specimen translate into the identical CDR3. The rearrangement joins TRBV13 to TRBJ2-7, with TRBD2 matching 11 bases. CDR3 length: 17 amino acids. J gave up 0 bases and V 3 bases, and 7 bases lay outside the gene matches. Germline V gene sequence: CDR1 PRHDT, CDR2 FYEKMQ (reference sequence). DNA of the CDR3: TGTGCCAGCAGCTTGGCTAGCGGGGGGCCAAGCTCCTACGAGCAGTACTTC. It encodes CASSLASGGPSSYEQYF.